This T cell receptor beta chain was documented in a study of OX40 agonist ivuxolimab in advanced cancers. For the wider study: Ivuxolimab was a fully human IgG2 agonistic monoclonal antibody targeting the costimulatory receptor OX40 (CD134). Intravenous ivuxolimab was administered to patients every 2 weeks at six dose levels: 0.01, 0.1, 0.3, 1.5, 3 and 10 mg/kg. Among the roughly 50 dose-escalation patients, around 20 had hepatocellular carcinoma, approximately 15 melanoma, 9 renal cell carcinoma and 9 head and neck cancer. The dose-escalation cohort was 82.7% male with a mean age of 60 years, ranging from roughly 23 to 85. Patients were allowed to have had prior anti-PD-1, anti-PD-L1 or anti-CTLA-4 therapy, and approximately 40% of the dose-escalation patients had previously received checkpoint inhibitors. Three dose-escalation patients achieved partial responses, one with hepatocellular carcinoma and two with cutaneous melanoma. The purpose of peripheral TCRbeta sequencing was to test whether ivuxolimab changed TCR sequence diversity and led to clonal T-cell expansion. The paper covers the monotherapy dose-escalation part of the phase I ivuxolimab trial, which included N of about 56 patients. What the research found in general, with its limitations: At doses of 0.1 to 3.0 mg/kg, clonal expansion of both CD4+ and CD8+ blood T cells was observed from baseline to week 6. In the 0.1-3.0 mg/kg groups, partial responders had among the lowest normalized peripheral clonal expansion, particularly in CD8+ T cells. On average, CD8+ T cells showed more expanded clones than CD4+ T cells after ivuxolimab. Low levels of normalized T-cell clonal expansion were also seen in some patients who did not respond. The antigen specificity of the peripheral T cells that underwent clonal expansion was not determined.

Patients with a history of autoimmune disease or receiving systemic immunosuppression were excluded from the trial. Peripheral blood for TCR sequencing was collected from all dose cohorts at baseline, on cycle 4 day 1, and on cycle 7 day 1. The samples were taken from a phase I, first-in-human, multicenter, open-label dose-escalation trial of ivuxolimab. Adults with locally advanced or metastatic melanoma, renal cell, hepatocellular, or head and neck squamous cell carcinoma were enrolled in the trial. Before TCR sequencing, CD4+ and CD8+ T cells were separately sorted from peripheral blood. As regards this clone: Its antigen is not yet known. Base quality data are lacking; no much larger clone is found one base away.

Genomic DNA was extracted from sorted cells for sequencing of the TCRbeta CDR3 region. The immunoSEQ Assay was used to sequence the TCRbeta CDR3 regions. This is the immuneACCESS table as TCRdb keeps it, with only in-frame sequences that have V and J called. A part of the clones is gone; compared with another copy, unresolved V genes explain less than half, and the rest is unexplained. This sample gives 95,000 to 100,000 clones in total; roughly 88% of them show up just once. The biggest ten clones account for around 1.5% of the sample. The sequencing used CD4+ or CD8+ T cells sorted from blood, collected in a trial of the OX40 agonist ivuxolimab. The source is an adult with an advanced solid tumor such as melanoma, head and neck, liver or kidney cancer.

CDR3 loop: CASSPHTKTDRGNEQYF. The DNA reads TGTGCCAGCAGCCCACACACCAAAACGGACAGGGGCAACGAGCAGTACTTC. The sequence links TRBV5-4 to TRBJ2-7; TRBD1 matches 9 bases in the middle. Reading the germline V gene (reference sequence) gives CDR1 SGHNT and CDR2 YYREEE. Trimmed from V: 4 bases; trimmed from J: 5 bases; junction bases lacking a gene match: 16. The CDR3 sequence holds 17 residues, the cysteine and phenylalanine included. Only the CDR3 part of the read is kept: 51 bases, read in frame from the first base.